The entry below describes one T cell receptor (beta chain). Its cognate antigen has yet to be identified. Qualities for individual bases were not recorded, and no much larger clone is one base off. The immunoSEQ Assay, a bias-controlled multiplex PCR, was used to amplify TCRbeta CDR3 regions from genomic DNA. Per the source publication's procedure: Nucleated cell counts per sample were estimated from amplification of reference gene primers within the assay. To quantify the absolute abundance of each unique TCRbeta CDR3 rearrangement, sequence reads were collapsed and filtered. For each sample, productive Simpson clonality was calculated as the square root of Simpson's diversity index over productive rearrangements. TCRdb mirrors the immuneACCESS table, restricted to in-frame sequences. Some clones are absent from its copies; in checked studies, under half trace to an unresolved V gene, and the reason for the others is unknown. D and trimming come from the DNA, and the V and J calls and clone size come from that table. Within this sample are about 150,000 clones, with over 75% of them counted one time only. The ten biggest clones cover 0.63% of the sample.

At one collaborating source in Seattle, patients were enrolled during active infection and were followed longitudinally through the course of disease. Whole blood was collected in K2EDTA tubes by collaborating institutions according to the institutions' own protocols. Collaborator samples were shipped for TCRbeta analysis as frozen whole blood, isolated PBMCs, or DNA extracted from either sample type. This specimen comes from a study of blood T cell repertoires in COVID-19 (dated by TCRdb to 2020 to 2021). As for the study more broadly: Collaborator samples came from the United States, Italy and Spain and covered acute and convalescent phases of COVID-19. Where HLA class I and class II types were available, the types were taken from metadata supplied by the sample provider, not from assay-based typing. The material from the prospective study consisted of cDNA or gDNA derived from T cells, B-cell-depleted T cells, or PBMCs. A de-identified subject ID, COVID-19 status, age in years and sex were almost always included in the sample metadata. The repertoires were made available in a free public database intended to serve as a resource for research on the immune response to SARS-CoV-2. Samples came from the ongoing ImmuneRACE study (first 160 participants) plus 1,254 subjects from 6 global collaborators. Subjects who had been exposed to COVID-19, were actively infected with it, or had recovered from it provided the deeply sampled blood TCRbeta repertoires that made up the dataset.

Trimming takes 3 bases from V and 0 bases from J, and the germline ends sit 6 bases apart. Reading from cysteine to phenylalanine, the CDR3 counts 14 amino acids. The sequence is cut down to CDR3 DNA, 42 bases in frame from base 1. In the germline V gene (reference sequence), CDR1 corresponds to LNHDA and CDR2 to SQIVND. Study-level results and caveats: The quantity of clinical and demographic metadata differed by source and by participant and was supplied without curation.

The source material was peripheral blood. The source of this sequence is a man between 60 and 75 years old with COVID-19, enrolled during active disease. The receptor chain draws on TRBV19 and TRBJ1-3, with no reliable assignment of the D segment. The base sequence is TGTGCCAGTAGTATTTCCCACTCTGGAAACACCATATATTTT. Its protein reads: CASSISHSGNTIYF.